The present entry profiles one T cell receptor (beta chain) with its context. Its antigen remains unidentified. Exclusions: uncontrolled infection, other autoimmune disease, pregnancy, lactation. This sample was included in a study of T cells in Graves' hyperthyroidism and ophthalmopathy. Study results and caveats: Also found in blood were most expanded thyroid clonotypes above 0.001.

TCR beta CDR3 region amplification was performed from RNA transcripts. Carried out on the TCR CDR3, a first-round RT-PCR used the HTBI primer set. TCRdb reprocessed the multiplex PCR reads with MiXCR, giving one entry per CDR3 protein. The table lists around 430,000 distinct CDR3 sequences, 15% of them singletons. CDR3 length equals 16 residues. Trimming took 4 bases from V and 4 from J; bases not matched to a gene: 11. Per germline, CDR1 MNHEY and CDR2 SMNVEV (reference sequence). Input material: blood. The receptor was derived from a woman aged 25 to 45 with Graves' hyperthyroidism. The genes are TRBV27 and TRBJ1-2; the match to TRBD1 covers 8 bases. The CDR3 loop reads CASSSTDRALGYGYTF. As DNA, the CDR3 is TGTGCCAGCAGTTCCACGGACAGGGCCCTAGGCTATGGCTACACCTTC.